These 4 T cell receptor beta chains were sequenced from one sample in a study of low-dose radiotherapy and immunotherapy resistance in tumors. TRAV- and TRBV-specific primers primed first-strand cDNA, covering alpha and beta chains. A roughly 20-cycle PCR with a constant-region primer and V-primer adapter amplified TCRs. Each CDR3 protein gets one entry after TCRdb re-called the reads with MiXCR. There are fewer than 20,000 distinct CDR3 sequences in the sample; approximately 79% occur only once, and approximately 10% lies in the top ten. The receptor set was obtained from a human donor with advanced metastatic prostate, ovarian, gallbladder or colorectal cancer (not recorded which). This table probably holds off-target reads from a library built for another chain.

The table lists this clonotype with a count of one. The J gene is TRBJ2-7, the V gene TRBV7-2; 10 bases fit TRBD1. V was clipped by 5 bases and J by 6 bases; unmatched bases: 7. The CDR3 contains 14 residues. CDR1 and CDR2 (germline): SGHTA, FQGNSA. CDR3 nucleotide sequence: TGTGCCAGCAGCACCGGGACAGGGGCCTCCGAGCAGTACTTC. Its protein is CASSTGTGASEQYF.

The gene calls are TRBV24-1 and TRBJ1-2; the match to TRBD1 covers 7 bases. This CDR3 is 13 amino acids long. Germline CDR1 KGHDR, CDR2 SFDVKD. V shed 3 bases, J shed 8 bases, and the junction held 5 bases outside the gene matches. CDR3 bases: TGTGCCACCAGTGATGTGACAGGGAACGGCTACACCTTC. Translating it yields CATSDVTGNGYTF.

The count of this clonotype is one. Compared with germline, one end of the junction differs, possibly owing to a read error. This chain uses TRBV5-3 with TRBJ2-2; 8 bases map to TRBD2. TRBV5-3 is treated as an ORF (open reading frame) with a function not yet certain. This CDR3 comprises 14 residues. DNA of the CDR3: TGTGCCAGCAGCTTGCGGGGGGACACCGGGGAGCTGTTTTTT. Its translation is CASSLRGDTGELFF.

The rearrangement uses TRBV23-1 and TRBJ2-1; 15 nucleotides align to TRBD2. TRBV23-1 is an open reading frame, and its role is uncertain. This CDR3 is built from 16 residues. The junction had 3 bases not matched to a gene; V was cut back by 2 bases and J by 7 bases. The CDR3: CASSQRTSGRDNEQFF. The CDR3 region has the DNA TGCGCCAGCAGTCAAAGGACTAGCGGGAGGGATAATGAGCAGTTCTTC.